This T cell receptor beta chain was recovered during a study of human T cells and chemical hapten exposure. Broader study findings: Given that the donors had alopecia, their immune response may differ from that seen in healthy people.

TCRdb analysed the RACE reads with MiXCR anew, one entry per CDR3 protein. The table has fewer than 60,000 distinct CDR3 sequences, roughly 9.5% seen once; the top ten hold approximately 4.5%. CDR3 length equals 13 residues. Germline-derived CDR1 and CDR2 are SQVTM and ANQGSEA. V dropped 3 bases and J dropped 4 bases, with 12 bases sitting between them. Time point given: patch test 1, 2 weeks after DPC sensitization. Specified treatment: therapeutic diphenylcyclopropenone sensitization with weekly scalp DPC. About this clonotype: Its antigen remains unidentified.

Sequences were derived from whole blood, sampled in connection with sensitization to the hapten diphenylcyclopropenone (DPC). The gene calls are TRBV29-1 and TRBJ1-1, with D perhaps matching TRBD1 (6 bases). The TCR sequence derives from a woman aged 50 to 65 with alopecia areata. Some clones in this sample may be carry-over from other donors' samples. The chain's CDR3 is CSVDRAGATEAFF. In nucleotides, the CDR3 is TGCAGCGTTGATCGGGCAGGGGCCACTGAAGCTTTCTTT.